This is a list of T cell receptor beta chains from one sample in a study of early T cells in non-severe SARS-CoV-2 infection. TCRdb ran MiXCR on the 5' RACE reads and lists one entry per CDR3 protein. The sample includes approximately 50,000 distinct CDR3 sequences, about a tenth seen only once; the top ten take more than 12%. The sequenced sample consisted of whole blood. The receptors stem from an adult who was a healthcare worker with PCR-confirmed SARS-CoV-2 infection or an uninfected control (not recorded which). CDR3s include the opening cysteine and the closing phenylalanine or tryptophan. Fields, in order: D gene, V gene, clone size, J gene, CDR3 protein, CDR3 DNA. D genes are given only for firm matches. A clone size is listed for some rows: how often the clone was seen (once, few, many), or a class if it is expanded.

D: .
V: TRBV28
size: few
J: TRBJ2-3
CDR3: CASSSGEGVGPNLDTQYF
DNA: TGTGCCAGCAGTTCTGGGGAGGGGGTTGGACCAAATTTGGATACGCAGTATTTT

D: .
V: TRBV7-2
size: many
J: TRBJ1-6
CDR3: CASSPDSLGSPLHF
DNA: TGTGCCAGCAGCCCAGACAGTTTGGGTTCACCCCTCCACTTT

D: TRBD2
V: TRBV28
size: few
J: TRBJ2-2
CDR3: CASSSLTSGRSGTGELFF
DNA: TGTGCCAGCAGTTCCCTGACTAGCGGGAGATCGGGCACCGGGGAGCTGTTTTTT

D: TRBD2
V: TRBV5-1
size: many
J: TRBJ2-7
CDR3: CASSTGGYEQYF
DNA: TGCGCCAGCAGTACGGGAGGGTACGAGCAGTACTTC

D: .
V: TRBV29-1
size: few
J: TRBJ2-1
CDR3: CSVARRQSNEQFF
DNA: TGCAGCGTTGCACGACGACAGAGCAATGAGCAGTTCTTC

D: .
V: TRBV5-4
size: many
J: TRBJ2-3
CDR3: CASSGASTDTQYF
DNA: TGTGCCAGCAGCGGTGCTAGTACAGATACGCAGTATTTT

D: TRBD1
V: TRBV25-1
size: .
J: TRBJ1-6
CDR3: CASSERTGVSNSPLHF
DNA: TGTGCCAGCAGTGAAAGGACAGGGGTTAGTAATTCACCCCTCCACTTT

D: TRBD2
V: TRBV5-4
size: many
J: TRBJ2-3
CDR3: CASSLGSSGIMDTQYF
DNA: TGTGCCAGCAGCTTGGGGTCTAGCGGGATAATGGATACGCAGTATTTT

D: TRBD1
V: TRBV12-5
size: few
J: TRBJ2-2
CDR3: CASGLVLGQGNTGELFF
DNA: TGTGCTAGTGGTTTGGTATTGGGACAGGGGAACACCGGGGAGCTGTTTTTT

D: .
V: TRBV29-1
size: .
J: TRBJ2-3
CDR3: CSVRRPHTDTQYF
DNA: TGCAGCGTTAGGAGGCCCCACACAGATACGCAGTATTTT

D: .
V: TRBV12-3/TRBV12-4
size: many
J: TRBJ2-4
CDR3: CASSLAGRRAGIQYF
DNA: TGTGCCAGCAGTTTAGCCGGGCGCAGGGCAGGCATTCAGTACTTC

D: .
V: TRBV27
size: many
J: TRBJ2-7
CDR3: CASSAKPGFEQYF
DNA: TGTGCCAGCAGTGCCAAACCTGGCTTCGAGCAGTACTTC

D: .
V: TRBV6-2/TRBV6-3
size: few
J: TRBJ2-3
CDR3: CASRESVRLDDTQYF
DNA: TGTGCCAGCAGAGAGAGCGTGCGTCTAGATGATACGCAGTATTTT

D: TRBD1
V: TRBV9
size: many
J: TRBJ1-5
CDR3: CASSATGGGQPQHF
DNA: TGTGCCAGCAGCGCCACAGGGGGCGGTCAGCCCCAGCATTTT

D: TRBD1
V: TRBV6-5
size: many
J: TRBJ2-7
CDR3: CASSRLRDSYEQYF
DNA: TGTGCCAGCAGCCGACTCCGGGACAGCTACGAGCAGTACTTC

D: .
V: TRBV29-1
size: many
J: TRBJ2-7
CDR3: CSVVFRGSMRGEQYF
DNA: TGCAGCGTTGTATTTCGGGGGTCGATGAGGGGCGAGCAGTACTTC

D: .
V: TRBV9
size: many
J: TRBJ2-7
CDR3: CASSGQGLGDDF
DNA: TGTGCCAGCAGCGGTCAGGGGCTAGGGGATGACTTC

D: .
V: TRBV7-8
size: few
J: TRBJ1-4
CDR3: CASSLLPATNEKLFF
DNA: TGTGCCAGCAGCTTATTGCCCGCAACTAATGAAAAACTGTTTTTT

D: TRBD2
V: TRBV7-2
size: few
J: TRBJ2-1
CDR3: CASRDLRLAGVRNEQFF
DNA: TGTGCCAGCAGGGATTTGAGGTTAGCGGGAGTGAGGAATGAGCAGTTCTTC

D: .
V: TRBV25-1
size: few
J: TRBJ2-7
CDR3: CASSESTGPGEQYF
DNA: TGTGCCAGCAGTGAATCCACAGGGCCTGGGGAGCAGTACTTC

D: .
V: TRBV2
size: many
J: TRBJ2-1
CDR3: CASIAGAYNEQFF
DNA: TGTGCCAGCATTGCAGGGGCCTACAATGAGCAGTTCTTC

D: TRBD2
V: TRBV19
size: .
J: TRBJ2-2
CDR3: CASSRGASGDTGELFF
DNA: TGTGCCAGTAGTAGGGGGGCTAGCGGGGACACCGGGGAGCTGTTTTTT

D: .
V: TRBV20-1
size: .
J: TRBJ2-6
CDR3: CSALRQAAGANVLTF
DNA: TGCAGTGCTCTCCGACAGGCTGCTGGGGCCAACGTCCTGACTTTC

D: .
V: TRBV4-3
size: many
J: TRBJ1-6
CDR3: CASSQDKGAASPLHF
DNA: TGCGCCAGCAGCCAAGATAAAGGGGCCGCTTCACCCCTCCACTTT

D: TRBD1
V: TRBV12-3/TRBV12-4
size: many
J: TRBJ2-3
CDR3: CASSLTGERVATDTQYF
DNA: TGTGCCAGCAGTTTGACAGGGGAGAGGGTAGCAACAGATACGCAGTATTTT

D: .
V: TRBV20-1
size: many
J: TRBJ2-1
CDR3: CSASGGLDNEQFF
DNA: TGCAGTGCTAGCGGGGGATTGGACAATGAGCAGTTCTTC

D: TRBD1
V: TRBV7-6
size: many
J: TRBJ1-2
CDR3: CASSPQTGWSADYTF
DNA: TGTGCCAGCAGCCCTCAGACAGGGTGGAGTGCGGACTACACCTTC

D: TRBD2
V: TRBV24-1
size: .
J: TRBJ2-1
CDR3: CATSGNGRARAEQFF
DNA: TGTGCCACCAGTGGAAACGGGAGGGCCCGGGCTGAGCAGTTCTTC

D: .
V: TRBV10-3
size: few
J: TRBJ1-1
CDR3: CAINTARDTEAFF
DNA: TGTGCCATCAACACGGCTAGGGACACTGAAGCTTTCTTT

D: TRBD2
V: TRBV4-2
size: many
J: TRBJ2-1
CDR3: CASSRTSGTTSYNEQFF
DNA: TGTGCCAGCAGCCGGACTTCCGGGACTACCTCCTACAATGAGCAGTTCTTC

D: TRBD2
V: TRBV9
size: .
J: TRBJ2-1
CDR3: CASSAGRERGSYNEQFF
DNA: TGTGCCAGCAGCGCCGGTCGGGAGCGGGGATCCTACAATGAGCAGTTCTTC

D: TRBD1
V: TRBV19
size: few
J: TRBJ2-1
CDR3: CASSDAFGTGVTFF
DNA: TGTGCCAGTAGTGATGCCTTTGGGACAGGGGTTACGTTCTTC

D: TRBD2
V: TRBV28
size: many
J: TRBJ2-1
CDR3: CASSPAGLTNNEQFF
DNA: TGTGCCAGCAGCCCCGCGGGACTAACGAACAATGAGCAGTTCTTC

D: TRBD2
V: TRBV7-2
size: many
J: TRBJ2-2
CDR3: CASRYRDYGTGELFF
DNA: TGTGCCAGCAGGTACCGGGACTATGGTACCGGGGAGCTGTTTTTT

D: TRBD1
V: TRBV7-2
size: .
J: TRBJ2-3
CDR3: CASSYRQGSVDTQYF
DNA: TGTGCCAGCAGCTACAGACAGGGTTCGGTAGATACGCAGTATTTT

D: TRBD2
V: TRBV7-2
size: few
J: TRBJ2-7
CDR3: CASSLGASGWYEQYF
DNA: TGTGCCAGCAGCTTAGGGGCTAGCGGGTGGTACGAGCAGTACTTC

D: .
V: TRBV29-1
size: many
J: TRBJ1-2
CDR3: CSVDEAYEGYGYTF
DNA: TGCAGCGTTGACGAGGCTTATGAGGGGTATGGCTACACCTTC

D: .
V: TRBV5-1
size: many
J: TRBJ2-2
CDR3: CASSKEWGSTGELFF
DNA: TGCGCCAGCAGCAAGGAGTGGGGGAGCACCGGGGAGCTGTTTTTT

D: .
V: TRBV29-1
size: many
J: TRBJ2-1
CDR3: CSLGDANNEQFF
DNA: TGCAGCCTGGGGGATGCTAACAATGAGCAGTTCTTC

D: .
V: TRBV4-3
size: many
J: TRBJ1-1
CDR3: CASSQGGGLNTEAFF
DNA: TGCGCCAGCAGCCAAGGTGGCGGCCTGAACACTGAAGCTTTCTTT

D: .
V: TRBV4-1
size: few
J: TRBJ2-3
CDR3: CASSRERADTQYF
DNA: TGCGCCAGCAGCCGAGAAAGGGCAGATACGCAGTATTTT

D: .
V: TRBV6-5
size: .
J: TRBJ2-6
CDR3: CASRRGANVLTF
DNA: TGTGCCAGCAGAAGAGGGGCCAACGTCCTGACTTTC

D: TRBD1
V: TRBV10-3
size: few
J: TRBJ2-4
CDR3: CAISEPQGAAKNIQYF
DNA: TGTGCCATCAGTGAGCCACAGGGGGCGGCCAAAAACATTCAGTACTTC

D: .
V: TRBV5-6
size: few
J: TRBJ2-7
CDR3: CASSLADLSYEQYF
DNA: TGTGCCAGCAGCTTGGCGGACCTCTCCTACGAGCAGTACTTC

D: TRBD1
V: TRBV7-8
size: many
J: TRBJ1-6
CDR3: CASRKLGRTGGNSPLHF
DNA: TGTGCCAGCAGGAAATTAGGGCGTACAGGGGGAAATTCACCCCTCCACTTT

D: .
V: TRBV20-1
size: .
J: TRBJ2-1
CDR3: CSAKEGESEQFF
DNA: TGCAGTGCTAAAGAGGGGGAGTCGGAGCAGTTCTTC

D: TRBD1
V: TRBV5-5
size: few
J: TRBJ2-3
CDR3: CASGTGQRVDTQYF
DNA: TGTGCCAGCGGGACAGGCCAGAGAGTAGATACGCAGTATTTT

D: TRBD2
V: TRBV10-3
size: few
J: TRBJ2-1
CDR3: CAITAGLAGENEQFF
DNA: TGTGCCATCACCGCAGGACTAGCGGGAGAAAATGAGCAGTTCTTC